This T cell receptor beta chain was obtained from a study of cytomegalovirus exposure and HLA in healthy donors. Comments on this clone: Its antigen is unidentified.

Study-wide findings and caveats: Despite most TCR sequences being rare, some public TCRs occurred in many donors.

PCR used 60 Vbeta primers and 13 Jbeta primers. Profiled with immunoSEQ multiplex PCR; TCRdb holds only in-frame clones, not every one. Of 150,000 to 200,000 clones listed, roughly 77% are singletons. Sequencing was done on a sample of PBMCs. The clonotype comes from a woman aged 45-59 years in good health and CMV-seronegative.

DNA for the CDR3: TGTGCCAGCAGGAAGGGACAGCCGAACTATGGCTACACCTTC. This encodes CASRKGQPNYGYTF. The rearrangement uses TRBV7-9 and TRBJ1-2, with TRBD1 identical over 7 bases. The V segment lost 6 bases and the J segment 2 bases; nucleotides outside the gene matches: 6. The CDR3 loop spans 14 amino acids. From germline, CDR1 is SEHNR and CDR2 FQNEAQ (reference sequence).